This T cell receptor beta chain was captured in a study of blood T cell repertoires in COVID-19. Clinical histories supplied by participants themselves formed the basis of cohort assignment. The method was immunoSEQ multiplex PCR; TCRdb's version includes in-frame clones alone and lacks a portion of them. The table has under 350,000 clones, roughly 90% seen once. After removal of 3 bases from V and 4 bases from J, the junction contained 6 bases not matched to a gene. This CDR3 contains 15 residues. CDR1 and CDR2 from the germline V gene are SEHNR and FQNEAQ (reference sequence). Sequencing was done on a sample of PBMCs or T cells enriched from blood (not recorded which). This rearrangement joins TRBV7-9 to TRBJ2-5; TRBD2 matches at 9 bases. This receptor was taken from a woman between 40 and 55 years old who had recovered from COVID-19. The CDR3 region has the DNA TGTGCCAGCAGCTTGGTGCGGGGGGGCGCAGAGACCCAGTACTTC. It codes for CASSLVRGGAETQYF.